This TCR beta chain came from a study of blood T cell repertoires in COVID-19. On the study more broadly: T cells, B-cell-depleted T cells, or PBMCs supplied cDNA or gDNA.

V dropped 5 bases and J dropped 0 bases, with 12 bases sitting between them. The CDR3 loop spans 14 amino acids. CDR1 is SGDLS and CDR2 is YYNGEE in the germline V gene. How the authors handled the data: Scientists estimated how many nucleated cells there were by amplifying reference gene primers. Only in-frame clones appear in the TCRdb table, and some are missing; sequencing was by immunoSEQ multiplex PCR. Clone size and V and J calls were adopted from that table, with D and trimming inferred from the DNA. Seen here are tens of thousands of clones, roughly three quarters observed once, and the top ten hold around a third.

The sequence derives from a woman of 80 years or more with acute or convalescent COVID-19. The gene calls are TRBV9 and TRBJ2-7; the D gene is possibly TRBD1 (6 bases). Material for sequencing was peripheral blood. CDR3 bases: TGTGCCAGCAGTTTCCAGGGGACCTCCTACGAGCAGTACTTC. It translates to CASSFQGTSYEQYF.